The clone carrying this T cell receptor beta chain was seen many times. The antigen remains undetermined. This entry belongs to a study of neurological immune-mediated disorders. Study-wide results and limits: Among expanded clones, no CDR3 amino acid sequences were shared across subjects, a pattern suggesting private repertoires in all groups.

Germline assignment: CDR1 MNHNY and CDR2 SVGAGI (reference sequence). V lost 7 bases, J lost 4 bases, and 13 bases lay in between. There are 14 residues in the CDR3. With 10-nucleotide random UMIs, 5'RACE was used to make the cDNA. Sequencing runs each yielded over 190 million TCR-beta sequences from 15-18 subjects. In TCRdb, the 5' RACE reads were re-called with MiXCR into one record per CDR3 protein. The profile shows approximately 40,000 distinct CDR3 sequences, around 15% of them singletons. The sorted libraries drew on roughly 930,000 T cells that were CD4+ or CD8+. The clonotype comes from an older woman with HTLV-1-associated myelopathy (HAM/TSP). J is TRBJ1-4 and V is TRBV6-6, with D possibly being TRBD1 (5 bases). Sequencing input: CD4+ T cells from blood. The CDR3 here is CASTRDSHNEKLFF. DNA for the CDR3: TGTGCCAGCACCCGGGACTCACATAATGAAAAACTGTTTTTT.